The sequence of this T cell receptor (beta chain) was determined in a study of cytomegalovirus exposure and HLA in healthy donors. Vbeta (60) and Jbeta (13) primers were used in the PCR. Sequencing used immunoSEQ multiplex PCR; TCRdb keeps in-frame clones, though not all of them. The sample carries under 250,000 clones, approximately 78% recorded once. The CDR3 is 13 amino acids. Germline V gene lookup returns CDR1 LNHDA and CDR2 SQIVND (reference sequence). The ends were cut back, 5 bases at V and 4 bases at J, with 12 bases in the middle. The specimen sequenced was PBMCs. The V gene is TRBV19, the J gene TRBJ2-7; D possibly corresponds to TRBD1 (6 bases). The receptor comes from a woman aged 40 to 49 in good health and CMV-seronegative. The chain's CDR3 is CASSAGTTYEQYF. The CDR3 nucleotides are TGTGCCAGTAGTGCAGGGACAACTTACGAGCAGTACTTC.